This T cell receptor (beta chain) was recovered during a study of T cells after posttransplantation cyclophosphamide. The repertoire was sequenced with immunoSEQ multiplex PCR; TCRdb's copy has only in-frame clones and lacks some. The sample shows approximately 30,000 clones, about nine tenths of them seen only once. Deletions cut 7 bases from V and 1 base from J, with 5 bases between. The CDR3 consists of 13 residues. Germline CDR1 reads MNHNY; CDR2 reads SVGAGI (reference sequence). Cells defined as naive were viable CD3+CD4+ or CD3+CD8+ and CCR7+CD45RA+CD45RO-CD95-CD27+CD28+. This related bone marrow graft donor gave peripheral blood on the day of marrow donation. Notes on the study in general: Recipient CMV seropositivity and CMV reactivation strongly tracked TRB clonality. Donor-recipient repertoire similarity was low at 1-2 months, rising over year one. Blood and skin or GI T cell repertoires showed limited TRB overlap.

Remarks on this clone: Its antigen is undetermined.

The genes are TRBV6-6 and TRBJ2-6; D gene uncertain. Material for sequencing was naive CD4+ T cells sorted from PBMCs. This clonotype was obtained from an older woman in good health, CMV-negative, and a related stem cell transplant donor. The CDR3 sequence: CASMESGANVLTF. DNA for the CDR3: TGTGCCAGCATGGAGTCTGGGGCCAACGTCCTGACTTTC.